The TCR beta chain described here comes from a study of shared clonotypes between healthy human individuals. The CDR3 covers 15 residues. Germline trimming cut 2 bases from V and 2 bases from J; bases unmatched to any gene: 6. Germline CDR1 reads SGHRS; CDR2 reads YFSETQ. Libraries were prepared by immunoSEQ multiplex PCR; TCRdb keeps only in-frame clonotypes and omits some of them. The table lists roughly 520,000 clones, approximately 94% of them singletons. The chain has TRBV5-1 and TRBJ1-1; 7 bases fit TRBD1. The sample consisted of naive CD4+ T cells sorted from blood. Subset denoted: CD45RA+ positively selected. The clonotype originates from a woman in her thirties in good health. CDR3 amino acids: CASSLPTGSNTEAFF. CDR3 sequence (DNA): TGCGCCAGCAGCTTACCGACAGGGAGCAACACTGAAGCTTTCTTT.